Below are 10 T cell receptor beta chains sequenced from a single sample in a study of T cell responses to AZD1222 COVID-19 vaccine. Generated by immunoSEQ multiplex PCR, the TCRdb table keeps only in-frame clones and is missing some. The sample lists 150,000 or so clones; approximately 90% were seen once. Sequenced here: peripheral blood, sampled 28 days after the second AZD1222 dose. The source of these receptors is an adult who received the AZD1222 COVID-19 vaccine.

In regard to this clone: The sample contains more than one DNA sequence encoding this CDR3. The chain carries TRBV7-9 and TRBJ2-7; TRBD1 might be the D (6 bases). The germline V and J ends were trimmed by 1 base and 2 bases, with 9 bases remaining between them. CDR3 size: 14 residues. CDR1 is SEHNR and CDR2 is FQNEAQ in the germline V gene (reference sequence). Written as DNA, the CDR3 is TGTGCCAGCAGCTTAGTCGGGACAACCTACGAGCAGTACTTC. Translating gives CASSLVGTTYEQYF.

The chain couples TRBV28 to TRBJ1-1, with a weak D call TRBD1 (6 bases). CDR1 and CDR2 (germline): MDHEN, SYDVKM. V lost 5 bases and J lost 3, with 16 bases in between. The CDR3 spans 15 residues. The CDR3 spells CASSGTGGADTEAFF. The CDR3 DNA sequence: TGTGCCAGCAGTGGAACGGGGGGCGCGGACACTGAAGCTTTCTTT.

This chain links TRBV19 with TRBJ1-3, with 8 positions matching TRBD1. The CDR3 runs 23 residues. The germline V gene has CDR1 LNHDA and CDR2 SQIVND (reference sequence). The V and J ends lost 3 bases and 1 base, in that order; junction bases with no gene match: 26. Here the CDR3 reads CASSIGPRGQLQPALISGNTIYF. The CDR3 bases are TGTGCCAGTAGTATCGGTCCCAGGGGGCAACTGCAGCCCGCACTCATTTCTGGAAACACCATATATTTT.

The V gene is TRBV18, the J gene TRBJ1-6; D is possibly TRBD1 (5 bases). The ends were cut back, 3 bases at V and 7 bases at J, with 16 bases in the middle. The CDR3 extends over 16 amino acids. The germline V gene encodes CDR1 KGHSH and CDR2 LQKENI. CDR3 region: CASSPMPGQGNSPLHF. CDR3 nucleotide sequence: TGTGCCAGCTCACCGATGCCGGGTCAGGGAAATTCACCCCTCCACTTT.

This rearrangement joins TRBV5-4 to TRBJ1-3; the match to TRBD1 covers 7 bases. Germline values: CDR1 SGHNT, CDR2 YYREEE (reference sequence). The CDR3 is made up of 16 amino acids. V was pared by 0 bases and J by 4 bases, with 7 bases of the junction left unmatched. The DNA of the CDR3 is TGTGCCAGCAGCTTGGACAGGGGCTCGCGAGGAAACACCATATATTTT. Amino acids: CASSLDRGSRGNTIYF.

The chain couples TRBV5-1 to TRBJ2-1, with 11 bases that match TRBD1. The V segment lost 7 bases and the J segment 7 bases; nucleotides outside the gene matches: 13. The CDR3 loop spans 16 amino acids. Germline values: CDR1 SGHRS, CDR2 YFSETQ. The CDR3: CASGRNRDRGANEQFF. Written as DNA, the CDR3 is TGCGCCAGCGGGAGAAACCGGGACAGGGGGGCGAATGAGCAGTTCTTC. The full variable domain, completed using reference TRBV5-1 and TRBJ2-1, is KAGVTQTPRYLIKTRGQQVTLSCSPISGHRSVSWYQQTPGQGLQFLFEYFSETQRNKGNFPGRFSGRQFSNSRSEMNVSTLELGDSALYLCASGRNRDRGANEQFFGPGTRLTVL.

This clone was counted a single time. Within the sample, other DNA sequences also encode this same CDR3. DNA for the CDR3: TGTGCCAGCAGTTACGGGGTCTACGAGCAGTACTTC. It yields the protein CASSYGVYEQYF. The chain couples TRBV6-2 or TRBV6-3 to TRBJ2-7; D gene uncertain. Germline V CDR1 and CDR2: MNHEY, SVGEGT. The CDR3 runs to 12 residues. The V end lost 2 bases, the J end lost 3 bases, and 5 bases lay between the germline ends.

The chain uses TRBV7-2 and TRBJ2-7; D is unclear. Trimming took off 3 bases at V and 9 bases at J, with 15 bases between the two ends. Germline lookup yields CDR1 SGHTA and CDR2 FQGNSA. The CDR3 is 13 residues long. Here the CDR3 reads CASSFGPDQPQYF. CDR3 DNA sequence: TGTGCCAGCAGCTTCGGCCCGGATCAGCCGCAGTACTTC.

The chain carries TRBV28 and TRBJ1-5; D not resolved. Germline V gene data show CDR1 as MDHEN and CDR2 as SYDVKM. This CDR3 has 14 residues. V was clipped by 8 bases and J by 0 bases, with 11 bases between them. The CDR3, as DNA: TGTGCCAGCTCCGCTCACGATAGCAATCAGCCCCAGCATTTT. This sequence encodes CASSAHDSNQPQHF.

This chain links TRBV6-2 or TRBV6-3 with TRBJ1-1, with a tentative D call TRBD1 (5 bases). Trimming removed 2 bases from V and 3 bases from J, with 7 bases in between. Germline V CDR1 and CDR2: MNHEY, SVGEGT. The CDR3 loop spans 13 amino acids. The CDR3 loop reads CASSYGRDTEAFF. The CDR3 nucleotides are TGTGCCAGCAGTTACGGCAGGGACACTGAAGCTTTCTTT.